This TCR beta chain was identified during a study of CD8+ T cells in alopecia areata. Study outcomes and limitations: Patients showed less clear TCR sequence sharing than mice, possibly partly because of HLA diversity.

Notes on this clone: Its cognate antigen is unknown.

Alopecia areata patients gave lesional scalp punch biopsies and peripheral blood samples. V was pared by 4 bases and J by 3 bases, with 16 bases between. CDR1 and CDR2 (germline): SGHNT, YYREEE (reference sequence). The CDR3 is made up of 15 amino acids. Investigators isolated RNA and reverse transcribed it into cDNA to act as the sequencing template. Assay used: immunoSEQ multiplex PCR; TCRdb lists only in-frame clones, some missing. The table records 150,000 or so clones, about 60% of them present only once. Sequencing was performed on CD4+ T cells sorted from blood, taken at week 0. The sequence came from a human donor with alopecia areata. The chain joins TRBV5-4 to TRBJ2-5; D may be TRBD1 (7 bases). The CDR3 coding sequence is TGTGCCAGCAGCCTGCGGGACAGCCGTAAAGAGACCCAGTACTTC. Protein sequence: CASSLRDSRKETQYF.